This entry lists 22 T cell receptor beta chains sequenced from one sample in a study of T cell clonality in common variable immunodeficiency. Clones were sequenced by immunoSEQ multiplex PCR, and TCRdb holds only the in-frame ones, with some missing. The sample was found to contain fewer than 75,000 clones, and every one recurs. Input material: peripheral blood mononuclear cells. The receptors come from a person aged 18-69 years in good health.

This clone was recorded many times. The read ends 3 residues before the CDR3 terminus; that terminus is restored from the germline J gene. This chain connects TRBV2 to TRBJ2-7, with 11 positions matching TRBD2. This CDR3 is 14 amino acids long. Per the germline V gene, CDR1 is SNHLY and CDR2 is FYNNEI. V lost 3 bases, J lost 3 bases, and 1 base stayed unmatched. Partial CDR3 DNA: TGTGCCAGCAGTGAGGGACTAGCGGTCTACGAG. Residues: CASSEGLAVYE. The whole CDR3 sequence is CASSEGLAVYEQYF.

This clone was observed at least ten times. The read is 3 residues too short to cover the CDR3 end, so that end is filled in from the germline J gene. V is TRBV7-6 and J is TRBJ2-6; no definite D call. This CDR3 contains 15 residues. Trimming took off 4 bases at V and 2 bases at J, with 9 bases between the two ends. In germline, CDR1 is SGHVS, CDR2 FNYEAQ. CDR3 bases read: TGTGCCAGCAGCTCCCCGGTGACTGGGGCCAACGTC. Translated, it gives CASSSPVTGANV. The entire CDR3 reads CASSSPVTGANVLTF.

In this sample, this clone turned up many times. The read ends 3 residues before the CDR3 terminus; that terminus is restored from the germline J gene. The genes are TRBV28 and TRBJ1-2; 7 bases fit TRBD1. Germline lookup yields CDR1 MDHEN and CDR2 SYDVKM. CDR3 size: 15 residues. The CDR3 spells CASSLLSDRVDDYTF. Incomplete CDR3 DNA: TGTGCCAGCAGTTTACTTAGCGACAGGGTGGACGAC.

This clone was counted many times. The CDR3 extends 3 residues past the end of the read, so its final part is completed from the germline J gene. The V gene is TRBV20-1, the J gene TRBJ1-5; 8 bases are a match to TRBD1. The CDR3 extends over 13 amino acids. Losses at the gene ends were 4 bases for V and 3 bases for J; bases not matched to a gene: 2. Per germline, CDR1 DFQATT and CDR2 SNEGSKA (reference sequence). The DNA read from the CDR3 is TGCAGTGCTACAGGGGGCGTCAATCAGCCC. Its translation: CSATGGVNQP. In full, the CDR3 is CSATGGVNQPQHF.

This clone came up many times. The CDR3 goes on 3 residues after the read ends, and that part is filled in from the germline J gene. The chain recombines TRBV30 with TRBJ2-5, with TRBD2 identical over 11 bases. The CDR3 covers 15 residues. Germline values: CDR1 GTSNPN, CDR2 SVGIG (reference sequence). V gave up 2 bases and J gave up 4 bases; unmatched junction bases: 6. The CDR3 DNA, read in part, is TGTGCCTGGAGTCTTCTGGGACTAGCGGCAGAGACC. The encoded protein is CAWSLLGLAAET. The whole CDR3 sequence is CAWSLLGLAAETQYF.

At least ten counts were recorded for this clone. The read ends 3 residues shy of where the CDR3 ends; the end is completed using the germline J gene. The genes are TRBV4-1 and TRBJ1-1; D is possibly TRBD1 (5 bases). Per the germline V gene, CDR1 is MGHRA and CDR2 is YSYEKL. There are 15 residues in the CDR3. The V gene lost 1 base and the J gene lost 1 base, with 10 bases spanning the gap. The DNA read from the CDR3 is TGCGCCAGCAGCCAAGTTGGGCAGGGGAACACTGAA. Residues: CASSQVGQGNTE. The CDR3 in full is CASSQVGQGNTEAFF.

Many counts were recorded for this clone. The read terminates 3 residues ahead of where the CDR3 ends, so the germline J gene completes it. This rearrangement joins TRBV2 to TRBJ2-2, with 12 bases fitting TRBD2. The CDR3 consists of 14 residues. Losses at the gene ends were 7 bases for V and 8 bases for J; bases not matched to a gene: 5. Germline V gives CDR1 SNHLY, CDR2 FYNNEI. The CDR3 sequence: CASTTGLAGGELFF. The sequenced part of the CDR3 DNA is TGTGCCAGCACCACGGGACTAGCGGGTGGGGAG.

Many counts were recorded for this clone. From the germline J gene comes the end of the CDR3, since the read stops 3 residues before it. The gene calls are TRBV30 and TRBJ1-5; D is perhaps TRBD1 (6 bases). The V end was cut by 1 base, the J end by 6 bases, with 10 bases between. Germline V gene data show CDR1 as GTSNPN and CDR2 as SVGIG (reference sequence). The CDR3 loop spans 13 amino acids. CDR3 sequence: CAWSGGGGQPQHF. The CDR3 bases that were read are TGTGCCTGGAGTGGGGGGGGCGGTCAGCCC.

This clone was counted at least ten times. The sequence runs out 3 residues before the end of the CDR3; the remainder is reconstructed from the germline J gene. V usage is TRBV30 and J usage is TRBJ1-4; D is ambiguous. The germline V and J ends were trimmed by 4 bases and 8 bases, with 14 bases remaining between them. CDR1 GTSNPN and CDR2 SVGIG come from the germline V gene (reference sequence). The CDR3 is made up of 13 amino acids. CDR3 bases read: TGTGCCTGGACAACAGCCGGCGGGGAAAAA. It translates to CAWTTAGGEK. The CDR3 in its entirety is CAWTTAGGEKLFF.

This clone was observed at least ten times. The read gets to within 3 residues of the CDR3 end, and the germline J gene fills in the rest. This chain links TRBV5-1 with TRBJ2-2; 9 bases agree with TRBD1. The ends lost 2 bases at V and 5 bases at J; junction bases unmatched: 7. The CDR3 length is 16 residues. The germline CDR1 and CDR2 sequences are SGHRS and YFSETQ. The CDR3 reads CASSFSGQGGTGELFF. CDR3 DNA (partial): TGCGCCAGCAGCTTTTCGGGACAGGGAGGAACCGGGGAG.

In this sample, this clone turned up many times. The DNA ends 3 residues before the CDR3 does, and the rest of the CDR3 is filled in from the germline J gene. The chain recombines TRBV5-1 with TRBJ2-7, with TRBD2 matching 10 bases. The CDR3 is made up of 14 amino acids. Germline V CDR1 and CDR2: SGHRS, YFSETQ. V dropped 3 bases and J dropped 5; count of bases not matched to a gene: 5. The CDR3 sequence: CASSSLAGVDEQYF. The sequenced part of the CDR3 DNA is TGCGCCAGCAGCTCTCTAGCGGGAGTTGACGAG.

The table lists this clone with many counts. Read sequence stops 3 residues before the CDR3 end, and the germline J gene provides the missing end. This chain joins TRBV6-1 and TRBJ2-2, with 8 positions matching TRBD2. The germline V gene has CDR1 MNHNS and CDR2 SASEGT. The CDR3 extends over 16 amino acids. Germline trimming cut 3 bases from V and 4 bases from J; bases unmatched to any gene: 7. CDR3 sequence reads: CASSDNRGTSTGELFF. The covered CDR3 bases are TGTGCCAGCAGTGATAATAGGGGGACTAGCACCGGGGAG.

At least ten counts were recorded for this clone. The observed sequence ends 3 residues before the CDR3 terminus, with the missing tail filled in from the germline J gene. Other DNA sequences in the same sample also yield this CDR3. This rearrangement joins TRBV19 to TRBJ1-5, with D possibly matching TRBD1 (6 bases). The V and J ends lost 7 bases and 2 bases respectively, with 9 bases between them. Germline CDR1 is LNHDA and CDR2 is SQIVND (reference sequence). This CDR3 contains 13 residues. CDR3 DNA, as far as it was read: TGTGCCAGTAAATACAGGGGCAATCAGCCC. The encoded protein is CASKYRGNQP. The full CDR3 reads CASKYRGNQPQHF.

This clone was detected many times. The CDR3 end is not reached by the read, which stops 3 residues before it; the germline J gene fills it in. The V call is TRBV19, the J call TRBJ2-1; 7 positions match TRBD2. Germline CDR1 reads LNHDA; CDR2 reads SQIVND (reference sequence). Trimming at V came to 3 bases and at J to 2 bases, leaving 7 bases not matched to a gene. The CDR3 length is 16 residues. The DNA read from the CDR3 is TGTGCCAGTAGTATTCTCAGGAGCGGGGCCTACAATGAG. It yields the protein CASSILRSGAYNE. The CDR3 in its entirety is CASSILRSGAYNEQFF. Drawing the rest from reference TRBV19 and TRBJ2-1, the complete variable domain is DGGITQSPKYLFRKEGQNVTLSCEQNLNHDAMYWYRQDPGQGLRLIYYSQIVNDFQKGDIAEGYSVSREKKESFPLTVTSAQKNPTAFYLCASSILRSGAYNEQFFGPGTRLTVL.

The sample holds many counts of this clone. The CDR3 is cut off 3 residues early in the read; its end comes from the germline J gene. The V and J genes are TRBV5-1 and TRBJ2-3; no clear D gene. The CDR3 spans 14 residues. Germline loops: CDR1 SGHRS, CDR2 YFSETQ. V lost 0 bases, J lost 1 base, and 6 bases lay in between. The part of the CDR3 DNA that was read is TGCGCCAGCAGCTTGGATAGTGGCACAGATACG. Translating gives CASSLDSGTDT. The CDR3 in its entirety is CASSLDSGTDTQYF.

This clone occurred many times. With the read ending 3 residues before the CDR3 end, the germline J gene is used to fill in that end. The V call is TRBV7-2, the J call TRBJ1-4; D unresolved. V dropped 3 bases and J dropped 5 bases, with 7 bases sitting between them. Looked up from germline, CDR1 is SGHTA and CDR2 is FQGNSA. This CDR3 is 13 amino acids long. The CDR3 loop reads CASSFRGNEKLFF. CDR3 bases read: TGTGCCAGCAGCTTTCGGGGAAATGAAAAA.

This clone was observed many times. The DNA ends 3 residues before the CDR3 does, and the rest of the CDR3 is filled in from the germline J gene. The chain couples TRBV10-1 to TRBJ2-2; no clear D gene. V shed 6 bases and J shed 2 bases, with 4 bases lying between them. The germline gives CDR1 WNHNN, CDR2 SYGVQD (reference sequence). CDR3 length: 12 amino acids. The CDR3 reads CASSPNTGELFF. The covered CDR3 bases are TGCGCCAGCAGCCCTAACACCGGGGAG.

This clone has at least ten counts. The read ends 3 residues before the CDR3 terminus; that terminus is restored from the germline J gene. The V gene is TRBV13, the J gene TRBJ1-1; TRBD1 aligns across 7 bases. This CDR3 is built from 15 residues. Germline V CDR1 and CDR2: PRHDT, FYEKMQ (reference sequence). CDR3 sequence reads: CASSLGGQGEHVAFF. Partial CDR3 DNA: TGTGCCAGCAGCTTAGGGGGGCAGGGGGAACACGTA.

This clone appeared many times. The CDR3 end falls 3 residues outside the read, so it is completed with the germline J gene. The V call is TRBV9, the J call TRBJ2-1; a weak D match, TRBD1 (6 bases). Germline CDR1 SGDLS, CDR2 YYNGEE. The CDR3 spans 15 residues. The germline V and J ends were trimmed by 2 bases and 5 bases, with 14 bases remaining between them. The CDR3 bases that were read are TGTGCCAGCAGCGTCGAGGGGACATGGGACAATGAG. Translated: CASSVEGTWDNE. Given in full, the CDR3 is CASSVEGTWDNEQFF.

In this sample, this clone turned up many times. The read finishes 3 residues shy of the CDR3 end, and the germline J gene is used to complete it. V usage is TRBV7-6 and J usage is TRBJ1-2; weak D call: TRBD1 (6 bases). The CDR3 runs 14 residues. CDR1 SGHVS and CDR2 FNYEAQ come from the germline V gene. The part of the CDR3 DNA that was read is TGTGCCAGCAGCTTAGGGCAGGGGTCGGAAGGC. Its translation: CASSLGQGSEG. The entire CDR3 sequence reads CASSLGQGSEGYTF.

This clone showed up many times. The CDR3 goes on 3 residues after the read ends, and that part is filled in from the germline J gene. The gene calls are TRBV7-8 and TRBJ2-1; possible D gene TRBD2, 7 bases. CDR1 is SGHVS, CDR2 FQNEAQ, per germline. The CDR3 is 17 residues long. Trimming pared 1 base from V and 5 bases from J, leaving 18 bases between. The CDR3 protein is CASSLGGGGRKNNEQFF. CDR3 DNA (partial): TGTGCCAGCAGCTTAGGTGGGGGGGGCCGGAAAAACAATGAG.

The table lists this clone with many counts. The read finishes 3 residues shy of the CDR3 end, and the germline J gene is used to complete it. This sequence joins TRBV28 and TRBJ2-7, with TRBD2 identical over 10 bases. J gave up 3 bases and V 3 bases, and 20 bases lay outside the gene matches. The CDR3 totals 20 residues. Germline V gene lookup returns CDR1 MDHEN and CDR2 SYDVKM. The part of the CDR3 DNA that was read is TGTGCCAGCAGTTTCGCCCTGGGGCAGGCTAGCGGGAGTCGGAACTACGAG. This sequence encodes CASSFALGQASGSRNYE. In full, the CDR3 is CASSFALGQASGSRNYEQYF.